This TCR beta chain stems from a study of monozygotic twins with inflammatory bowel disease. Findings of the study overall: Healthy co-twins showed greater TCRbeta diversity (inverse Simpson) than IBD patients.

About this clonotype itself: Its antigen remains unknown.

Germline lookup yields CDR1 SGHRS and CDR2 YFSETQ. This CDR3 spans 18 amino acids. Per individual sample, eight separate reactions were used to make cDNA. For both chains, the TCRalpha and TCRbeta cDNA went through two nested PCRs of approximately 16 and 10 cycles. TCRdb reprocessed the 5' RACE reads, with one entry per CDR3 protein and no DNA. This listing includes a few hundred thousand distinct CDR3 sequences. V gene TRBV5-1 combines with J gene TRBJ2-3; without DNA, the TCRdb call of TRBD1 cannot be checked. This TCR came from a human donor with ulcerative colitis or Crohn's disease, or a healthy co-twin of an affected twin (not recorded which). Sample: blood. The CDR3 spells CASSVYSRGQPSTDTQYF.